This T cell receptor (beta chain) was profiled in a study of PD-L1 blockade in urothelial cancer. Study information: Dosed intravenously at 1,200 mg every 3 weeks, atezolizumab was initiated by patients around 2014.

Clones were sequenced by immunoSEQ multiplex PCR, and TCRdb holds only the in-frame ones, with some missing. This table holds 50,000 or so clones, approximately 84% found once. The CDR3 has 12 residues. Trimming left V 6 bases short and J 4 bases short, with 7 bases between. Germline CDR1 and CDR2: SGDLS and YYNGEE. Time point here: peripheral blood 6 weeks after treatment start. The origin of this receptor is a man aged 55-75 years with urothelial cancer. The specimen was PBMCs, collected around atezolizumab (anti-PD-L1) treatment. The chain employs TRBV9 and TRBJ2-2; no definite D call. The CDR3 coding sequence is TGTGCCAGCAATCTCGGCACCGGGGAGCTGTTTTTT. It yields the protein CASNLGTGELFF.